The next 8 T cell receptor beta chains were all read from a single sample in a study of blood T cells in healthy people across ages. It was with a sample-barcoded 5' primer and a J-beta primer mix that a second PCR of roughly 7 to 12 cycles was run. TCRdb independently ran MiXCR on the 5' RACE reads; one entry per CDR3 protein. Among about 1,500,000 distinct CDR3 sequences listed, 28% were seen once. Sample: blood. The source of these receptors is a woman aged 25 to 39 in good health.

This clonotype was seen a few times. The chain combines TRBV28 with TRBJ2-5, with no clear D. The V gene lost 3 bases and the J gene lost 11 bases, with 10 bases spanning the gap. Germline V gene sequence: CDR1 MDHEN, CDR2 SYDVKM. The CDR3 runs to 11 residues. CDR3 DNA sequence: TGTGCCAGCAGTTTCGCCGCGGAGCAGTACTTC. It specifies CASSFAAEQYF.

This clonotype was seen once. V is TRBV30 and J is TRBJ2-5; D may be TRBD1 or TRBD2 (6 bases each). The J call may not be correct, given that the DNA end is closer to TRBJ2-7. The germline gives CDR1 GTSNPN, CDR2 SVGIG (reference sequence). This CDR3 has 13 residues. The CDR3 coding sequence is TGTGCCTGGAGAGAACGGGGGCTCAACGAGCAGTACTTC. Translation gives CAWRERGLNEQYF.

About this clonotype itself: The germline gene is not matched at one end of the junction; a read error may be the cause. V and J are TRBV5-1 and TRBJ2-3, with D possibly TRBD2 on 6 matching bases. The CDR3 contains 16 residues. Germline CDR1 reads SGHRS; CDR2 reads YFSETQ. In nucleotides, the CDR3 is TGCGTCAGCAGCTTGGATCCCGCGGGGTTCACAGATACGCAGTATTTT. Protein product: CVSSLDPAGFTDTQYF.

A few counts support this clonotype. The rearrangement joins TRBV9 to TRBJ2-3; no firm D call. In germline, CDR1 is SGDLS, CDR2 YYNGEE. This CDR3 has 15 residues. Trimming pared 4 bases from V and 1 base from J, leaving 13 bases between. DNA of the CDR3: TGTGCCAGCAGCTTAGGACCATGGGGCACAGATACGCAGTATTTT. Translated: CASSLGPWGTDTQYF.

This clonotype was recorded a few times. CDR3 protein: CASRSPGQGKTDTQYF. The CDR3 coding sequence is TGTGCCAGCAGGTCACCGGGACAGGGGAAAACAGATACGCAGTATTTT. The chain carries TRBV12-3 or TRBV12-4 and TRBJ2-3; 10 positions match TRBD1. V shed 6 bases, J shed 3 bases, and the junction held 9 bases outside the gene matches. The CDR3 sequence is 16 residues long.

In this sample, this clonotype turned up many times. The V gene is TRBV7-2, the J gene TRBJ2-5; weak D call: TRBD2 (5 bases). Germline CDR1 SGHTA, CDR2 FQGNSA. This CDR3 region has 14 residues. The germline V and J ends were trimmed by 5 bases and 7 bases, with 17 bases remaining between them. CDR3 DNA: TGTGCCAGCAGCGAGGGCACAAAGGGCCGGACCCAGTACTTC. Its translation is CASSEGTKGRTQYF.

The chain joins TRBV20-1 to TRBJ2-5; 9 nucleotides align to TRBD2. This CDR3 contains 15 residues. Trimming cost V 1 base and J 1 base; bases outside gene matches: 4. CDR1 is DFQATT and CDR2 is SNEGSKA in the germline V gene (reference sequence). The DNA of the CDR3 is TGCAGTGCTAGAGTGAGGCGGGAGGGCCAAGAGACCCAGTACTTC. The encoded protein is CSARVRREGQETQYF.

The chain carries TRBV7-3 and TRBJ1-4; D may be TRBD1 (6 bases). Germline lookup yields CDR1 SGHTA and CDR2 FQGTGA. The germline V and J ends were trimmed by 5 bases and 8 bases, with 15 bases remaining between them. The CDR3 length is 14 residues. In nucleotides, the CDR3 is TGTGCCAGCAGCGTCGAACAGGGTGGAGAAAAACTGTTTTTT. It translates to CASSVEQGGEKLFF.